This T cell receptor (beta chain) was recorded in a study of T cell changes during pregnancy in multiple sclerosis. There are 15 residues in the CDR3. The germline CDR1 and CDR2 sequences are SGHNT and YENEEA. J lost 0 bases, V lost 5 bases, and 3 bases had no gene match. Only in-frame clones appear in the TCRdb table, and some are missing; sequencing was by immunoSEQ multiplex PCR. The repertoire consists of about 61,000 clones, with more than 85% occurring once and the leading ten covering about 2.5%. The chain employs TRBV11-3 and TRBJ2-1; TRBD2 aligns across 8 bases. The TCR was taken from a female donor with multiple sclerosis, enrolled in a pregnancy study. Source: CD8+ T cells from peripheral blood mononuclear cells, taken in the third trimester of pregnancy. CDR3 protein: CASSTSGSSYNEQFF. The CDR3 DNA reads TGTGCCAGCAGCACTAGCGGCAGCTCCTACAATGAGCAGTTCTTC.